These 2 T cell receptor beta chains came from one sample sequenced in a study of cytomegalovirus exposure and HLA in healthy donors. It was with 60 Vbeta and 13 Jbeta primers that the PCR ran. Produced via immunoSEQ multiplex PCR; TCRdb's table is partial and in-frame only. This listing includes some 80,000 clones. The source material was PBMCs. The receptor source for this set is a middle-aged man in good health and CMV-seropositive.

This chain's CDR3 is CASSEVGGAFF. CDR3 DNA sequence: TGTGCCAGCAGTGAAGTCGGGGGAGCTTTCTTT. The V gene is TRBV6-5, the J gene TRBJ1-1; D perhaps matches TRBD1 (5 bases). From germline, CDR1 is MNHEY and CDR2 SVGAGI. Trimming removed 5 bases at V and 10 bases at J, with 11 bases between. The CDR3 has 11 residues.

The V gene is TRBV6-4, the J gene TRBJ2-5, with 8 nucleotides matching TRBD1. In germline, CDR1 is MRHNA, CDR2 SNTAGT. The CDR3 runs 14 residues. J lost 4 bases, V lost 4 bases, and 5 bases had no gene match. The CDR3 DNA sequence: TGTGCCAGCAGTGGCCCTGGACAGGGAGAGACCCAGTACTTC. This sequence encodes CASSGPGQGETQYF.